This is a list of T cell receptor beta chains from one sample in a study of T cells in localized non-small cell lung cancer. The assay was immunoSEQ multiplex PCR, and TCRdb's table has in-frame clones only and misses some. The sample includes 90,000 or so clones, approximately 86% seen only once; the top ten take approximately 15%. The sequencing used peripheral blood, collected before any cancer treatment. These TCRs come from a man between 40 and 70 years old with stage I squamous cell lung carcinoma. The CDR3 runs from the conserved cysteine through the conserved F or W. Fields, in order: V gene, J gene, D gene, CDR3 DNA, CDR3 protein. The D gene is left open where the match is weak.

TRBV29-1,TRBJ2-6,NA,TGCAGCGTTGAGAGGGACATCGACTCTGGGGCCAACGTCCTGACTTTC,CSVERDIDSGANVLTF
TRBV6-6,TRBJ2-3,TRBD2,TGTGCCAGCAGCTCTAGGACTAGCGGGGTGTCGCATACGCAGTATTTT,CASSSRTSGVSHTQYF
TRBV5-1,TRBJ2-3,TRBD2,TGCGCCAGCAGCGAGAATAGCGGGGGGATTATCTATACGCAGTATTTT,CASSENSGGIIYTQYF
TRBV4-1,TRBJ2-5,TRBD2,TGCGCCAGCAGCCAACAAGCGCGGACTAGTTTTCAAGAGACCCAGTACTTC,CASSQQARTSFQETQYF
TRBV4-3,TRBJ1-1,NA,TGCGCCAGCAGCCCCGGGCTTTACGGAACTGAAGCTTTCTTT,CASSPGLYGTEAFF
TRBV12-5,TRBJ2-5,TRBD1,TGTGCTAGTGGTGGGGGGCAGGGGGCCATCCAAGAGACCCAGTACTTC,CASGGGQGAIQETQYF
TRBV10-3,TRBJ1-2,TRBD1,TGTGCCATCAGTGAGTCGGCCGGACAGGTTGGAGTCTATGGCTACACCTTC,CAISESAGQVGVYGYTF
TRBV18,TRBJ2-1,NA,TGTGCCAGCTCACCGGGACTTGAGGGGCAGTTCTTC,CASSPGLEGQFF
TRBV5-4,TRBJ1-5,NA,TGTGCCAGCAGCTCCGGAATTAATCAGCCCCAGCATTTT,CASSSGINQPQHF
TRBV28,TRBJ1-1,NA,TGTGCCAGCAGTTCTATGGGGCTGAACACTGAAGCTTTCTTT,CASSSMGLNTEAFF
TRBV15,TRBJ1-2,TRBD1,TGTGCCACCAGCAGAGATCCGGGACAGGGGGCGCGAGGTGGCTACACCTTC,CATSRDPGQGARGGYTF
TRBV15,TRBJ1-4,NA,TGTGCCACCAGCAGGGGATTAGATGAAAAACTGTTTTTT,CATSRGLDEKLFF
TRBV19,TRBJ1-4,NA,TGTGCCAGTACCGCGACAGGTGTTGGGGAAAAACTGTTTTTT,CASTATGVGEKLFF
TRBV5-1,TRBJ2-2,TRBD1,TGCGCCAGCAGCTCAGGACAGGGGGTTGCCGGGGAGCTGTTTTTT,CASSSGQGVAGELFF
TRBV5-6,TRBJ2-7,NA,TGTGCCAGCAGCTTGGTCGGCAGCAAAAGCTCCTACGAGCAGTACTTC,CASSLVGSKSSYEQYF
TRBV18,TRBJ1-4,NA,TGTGCCAGCTCACCTCAGGGAGATGAAAAACTGTTTTTT,CASSPQGDEKLFF
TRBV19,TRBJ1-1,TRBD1,TGTGCCAGTAGTATAAAAGGGACAGGCGTCCGTGGAGCTTTCTTT,CASSIKGTGVRGAFF
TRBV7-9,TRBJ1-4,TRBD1,TGTGCCAGCAGCCTGGGACAGTCTAATGAAAAACTGTTTTTT,CASSLGQSNEKLFF
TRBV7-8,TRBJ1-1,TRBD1,TGTGCCAGCAGCTTAGAAAGGGGACAGGGGATGGGGGCTTTCTTT,CASSLERGQGMGAFF
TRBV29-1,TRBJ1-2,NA,TGCAGCGGGGAGGGGAACGGCTATGGCTACACCTTC,CSGEGNGYGYTF
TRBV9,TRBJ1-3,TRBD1,TGTGCCAGCAGCGGCCGGGACAGGGTAAGCTCTGGAAACACCATATATTTT,CASSGRDRVSSGNTIYF
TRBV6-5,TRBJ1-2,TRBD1,TGTGCCAGCAGTTACCCCGGACAGGGGGTGGTTGGCTACACCTTC,CASSYPGQGVVGYTF
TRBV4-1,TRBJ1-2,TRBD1,TGCGCCAGCAGCCAAGAAGGGACAGGGTCTGGCTACACCTTC,CASSQEGTGSGYTF
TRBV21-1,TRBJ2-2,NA,TGTGCCAGCAGCATACTACAGGGGCGCGGTAGGACCGGGGAGCTGTTTTTT,CASSILQGRGRTGELFF
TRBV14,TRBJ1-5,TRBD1,TGTGCCAGCAGCCAGGGACAGGGTGGGGAGTATAGCAATCAGCCCCAGCATTTT,CASSQGQGGEYSNQPQHF
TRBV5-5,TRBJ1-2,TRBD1,TGTGCCAGCAACCTAGTAGGGACAGACCATGGCTACACCTTC,CASNLVGTDHGYTF
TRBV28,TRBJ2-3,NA,TGTGCCAGCAGCACAAGGCGGGATACGCAGTATTTT,CASSTRRDTQYF
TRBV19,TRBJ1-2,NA,TGTGCCAGCCAACATATACGGGAGGCCTATGGCTACACCTTC,CASQHIREAYGYTF